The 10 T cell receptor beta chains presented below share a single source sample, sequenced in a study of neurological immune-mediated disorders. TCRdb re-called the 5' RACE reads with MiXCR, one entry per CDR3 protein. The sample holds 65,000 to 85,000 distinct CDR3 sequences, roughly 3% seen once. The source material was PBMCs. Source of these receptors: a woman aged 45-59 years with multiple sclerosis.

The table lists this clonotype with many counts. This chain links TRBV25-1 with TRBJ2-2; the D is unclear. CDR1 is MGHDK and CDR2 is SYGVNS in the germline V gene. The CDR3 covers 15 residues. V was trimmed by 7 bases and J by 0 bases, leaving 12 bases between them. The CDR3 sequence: CASTASGANTGELFF. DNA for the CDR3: TGTGCCAGCACCGCATCTGGCGCGAACACCGGGGAGCTGTTTTTT.

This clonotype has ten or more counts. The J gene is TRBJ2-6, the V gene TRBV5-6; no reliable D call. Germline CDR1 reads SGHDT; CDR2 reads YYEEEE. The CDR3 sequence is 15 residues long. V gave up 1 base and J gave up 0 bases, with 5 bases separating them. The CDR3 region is CASSLPFSGANVLTF. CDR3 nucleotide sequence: TGTGCCAGCAGCTTGCCATTCTCTGGGGCCAACGTCCTGACTTTC.

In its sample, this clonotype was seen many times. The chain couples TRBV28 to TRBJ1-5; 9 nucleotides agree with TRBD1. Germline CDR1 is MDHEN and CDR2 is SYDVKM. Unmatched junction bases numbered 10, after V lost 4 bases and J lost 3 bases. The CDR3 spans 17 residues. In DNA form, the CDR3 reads TGTGCCAGCAGTTCACAAGGACAGGGGCTTTCCAATCAGCCCCAGCATTTT. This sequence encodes CASSSQGQGLSNQPQHF.

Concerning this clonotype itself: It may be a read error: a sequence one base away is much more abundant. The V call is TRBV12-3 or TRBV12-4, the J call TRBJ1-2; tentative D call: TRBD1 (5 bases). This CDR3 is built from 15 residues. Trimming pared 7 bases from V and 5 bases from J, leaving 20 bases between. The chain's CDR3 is CASTTGRGEVYGYTF. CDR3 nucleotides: TGTGCCAGCACTACCGGGCGAGGGGAAGTATATGGCTACACCTTC.

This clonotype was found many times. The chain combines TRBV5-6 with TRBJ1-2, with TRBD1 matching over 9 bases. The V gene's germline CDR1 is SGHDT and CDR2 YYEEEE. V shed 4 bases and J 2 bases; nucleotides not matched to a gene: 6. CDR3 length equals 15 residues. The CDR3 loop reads CASSLGTGLNYGYTF. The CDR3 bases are TGTGCCAGCAGCCTGGGGACAGGGCTCAACTATGGCTACACCTTC.

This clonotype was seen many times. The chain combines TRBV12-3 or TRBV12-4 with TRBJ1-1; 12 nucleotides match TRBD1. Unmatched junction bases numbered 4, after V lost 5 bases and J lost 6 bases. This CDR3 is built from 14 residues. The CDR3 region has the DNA TGTGCCAGCAGTCTCCGGGACAGGGGGCCTGAAGCTTTCTTT. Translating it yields CASSLRDRGPEAFF.

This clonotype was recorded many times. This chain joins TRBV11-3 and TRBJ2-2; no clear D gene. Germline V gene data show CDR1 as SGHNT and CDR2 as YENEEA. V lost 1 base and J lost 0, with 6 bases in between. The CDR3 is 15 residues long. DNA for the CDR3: TGTGCCAGCAGCTTAGGACACGCGAACACCGGGGAGCTGTTTTTT. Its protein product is CASSLGHANTGELFF.

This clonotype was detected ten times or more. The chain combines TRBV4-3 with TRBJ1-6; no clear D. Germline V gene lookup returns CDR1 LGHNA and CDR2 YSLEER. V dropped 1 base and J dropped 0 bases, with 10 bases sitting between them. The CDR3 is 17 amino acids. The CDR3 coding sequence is TGCGCCAGCAGCCAAGCCGGCAGAAGCTCCTATAATTCACCCCTCCACTTT. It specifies CASSQAGRSSYNSPLHF.

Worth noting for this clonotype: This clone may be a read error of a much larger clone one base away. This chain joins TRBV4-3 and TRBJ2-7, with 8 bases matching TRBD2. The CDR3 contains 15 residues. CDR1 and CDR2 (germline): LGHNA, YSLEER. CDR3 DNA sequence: TGCGCCAGCAGCCAAGATTTAGCGGGGTGGGCCGAGAAGTACTTC. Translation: CASSQDLAGWAEKYF.

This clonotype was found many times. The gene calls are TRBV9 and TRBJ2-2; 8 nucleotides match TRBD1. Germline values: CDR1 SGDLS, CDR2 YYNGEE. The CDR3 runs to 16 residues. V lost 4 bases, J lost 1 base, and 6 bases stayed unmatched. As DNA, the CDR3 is TGTGCCAGCAGCCCCCCCGGGACAGGGAACACCGGGGAGCTGTTTTTT. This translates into CASSPPGTGNTGELFF.